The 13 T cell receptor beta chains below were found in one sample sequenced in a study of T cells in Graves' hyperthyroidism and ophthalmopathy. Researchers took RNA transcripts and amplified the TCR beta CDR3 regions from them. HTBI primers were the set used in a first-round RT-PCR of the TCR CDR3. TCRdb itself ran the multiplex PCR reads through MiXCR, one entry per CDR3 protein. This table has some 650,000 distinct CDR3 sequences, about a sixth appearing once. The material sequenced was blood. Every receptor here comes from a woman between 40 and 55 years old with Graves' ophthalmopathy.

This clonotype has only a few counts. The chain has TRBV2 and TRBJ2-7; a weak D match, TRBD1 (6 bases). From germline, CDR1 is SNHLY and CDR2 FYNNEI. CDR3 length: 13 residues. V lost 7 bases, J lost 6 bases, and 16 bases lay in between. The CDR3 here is CASNDQGMGEQYF. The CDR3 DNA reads TGTGCCAGCAATGATCAGGGGATGGGCGAGCAGTACTTC.

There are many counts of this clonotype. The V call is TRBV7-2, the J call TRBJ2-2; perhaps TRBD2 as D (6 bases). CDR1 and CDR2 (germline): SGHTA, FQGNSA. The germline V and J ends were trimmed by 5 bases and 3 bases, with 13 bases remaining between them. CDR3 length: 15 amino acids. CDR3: CASSLGRYDTGELFF. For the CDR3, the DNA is TGTGCCAGCAGCCTTGGGAGGTACGACACCGGGGAGCTGTTTTTT. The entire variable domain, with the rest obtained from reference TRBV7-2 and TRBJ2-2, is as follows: GAGVSQSPSNKVTEKGKDVELRCDPISGHTALYWYRQSLGQGLEFLIYFQGNSAPDKSGLPSDRFSAERTGGSVSTLTIQRTQQEDSAVYLCASSLGRYDTGELFFGEGSRLTVL.

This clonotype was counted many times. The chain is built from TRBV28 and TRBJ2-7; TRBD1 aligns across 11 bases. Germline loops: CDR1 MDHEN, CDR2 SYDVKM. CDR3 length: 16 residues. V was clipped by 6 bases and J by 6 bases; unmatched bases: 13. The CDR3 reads CASRTTGTGGFSEQYF. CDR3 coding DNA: TGTGCCAGCAGGACGACTGGGACAGGGGGATTTTCCGAGCAGTACTTC.

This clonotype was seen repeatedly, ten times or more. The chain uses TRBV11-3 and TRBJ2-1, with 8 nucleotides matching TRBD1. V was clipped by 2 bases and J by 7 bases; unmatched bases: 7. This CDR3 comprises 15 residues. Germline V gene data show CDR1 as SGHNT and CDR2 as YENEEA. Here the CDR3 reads CASSLRGTGGNEQFF. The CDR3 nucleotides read TGTGCCAGCAGCTTAAGAGGGACAGGTGGGAATGAGCAGTTCTTC.

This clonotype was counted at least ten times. The CDR3 DNA follows: TGTGCCAGCAGCTTAGGGGCAGCCACAGATACGCAGTATTTT. Translated, it gives CASSLGAATDTQYF. V gene TRBV11-2 combines with J gene TRBJ2-3; D is unresolved. The CDR3 consists of 14 residues. From germline, CDR1 is SGHAT and CDR2 FQNNGV. Between the trimmed V and J ends, which lost 1 base and 2 bases, there was a span of 7 bases.

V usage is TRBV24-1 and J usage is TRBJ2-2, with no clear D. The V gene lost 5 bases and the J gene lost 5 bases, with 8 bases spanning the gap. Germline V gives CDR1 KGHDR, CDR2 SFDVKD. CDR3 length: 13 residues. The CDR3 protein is CATSVFGTGELFF. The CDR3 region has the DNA TGTGCCACCAGTGTATTTGGGACCGGGGAGCTGTTTTTT.

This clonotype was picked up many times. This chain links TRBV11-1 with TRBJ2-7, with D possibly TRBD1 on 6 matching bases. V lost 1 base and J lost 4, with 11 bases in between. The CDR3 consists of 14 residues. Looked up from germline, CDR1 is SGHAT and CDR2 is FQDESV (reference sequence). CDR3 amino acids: CASSLGGGAYEQYF. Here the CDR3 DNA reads TGTGCCAGCAGCTTAGGAGGGGGAGCTTACGAGCAGTACTTC.

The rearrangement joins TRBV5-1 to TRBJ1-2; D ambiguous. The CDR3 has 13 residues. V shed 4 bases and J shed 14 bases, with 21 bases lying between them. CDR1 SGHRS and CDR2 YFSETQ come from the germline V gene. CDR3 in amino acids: CASSQGPGIEETF. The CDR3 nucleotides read TGCGCCAGCAGCCAAGGCCCGGGAATCGAAGAGACCTTC. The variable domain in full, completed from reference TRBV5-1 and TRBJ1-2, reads KAGVTQTPRYLIKTRGQQVTLSCSPISGHRSVSWYQQTPGQGLQFLFEYFSETQRNKGNFPGRFSGRQFSNSRSEMNVSTLELGDSALYLCASSQGPGIEETFGSGTRLTVV.

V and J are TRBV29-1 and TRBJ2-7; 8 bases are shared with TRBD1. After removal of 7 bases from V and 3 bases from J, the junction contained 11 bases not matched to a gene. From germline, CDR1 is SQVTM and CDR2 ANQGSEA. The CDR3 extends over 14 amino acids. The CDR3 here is CSAGEGGQGYEQYF. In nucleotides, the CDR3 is TGCAGCGCGGGCGAGGGTGGACAGGGCTACGAGCAGTACTTC.

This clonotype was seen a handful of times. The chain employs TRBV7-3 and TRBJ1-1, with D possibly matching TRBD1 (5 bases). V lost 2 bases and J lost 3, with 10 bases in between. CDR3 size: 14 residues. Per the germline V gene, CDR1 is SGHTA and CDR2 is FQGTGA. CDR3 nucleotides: TGTGCCAGCAGCTTAGGGTTAGGGGACACTGAAGCTTTCTTT. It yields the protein CASSLGLGDTEAFF.

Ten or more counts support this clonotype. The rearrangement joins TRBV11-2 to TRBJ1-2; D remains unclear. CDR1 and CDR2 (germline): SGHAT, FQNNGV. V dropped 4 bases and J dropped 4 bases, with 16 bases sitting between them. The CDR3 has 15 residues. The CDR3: CASSSPTGLIYGYTF. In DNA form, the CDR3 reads TGTGCCAGCAGCTCCCCGACCGGGTTAATCTATGGCTACACCTTC.

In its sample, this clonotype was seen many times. CDR3 nucleotides: TGTGCCAGCTCAACCCAGGAGGGGTCCCAGTACTTC. Its protein product is CASSTQEGSQYF. The chain joins TRBV18 to TRBJ2-5; a weak D match, TRBD2 (6 bases). This CDR3 region has 12 residues. Germline CDR1 KGHSH, CDR2 LQKENI. Trimming left V 5 bases short and J 9 bases short, with 13 bases between.

The CDR3 spells CASSFMDEQYF. Here the CDR3 DNA reads TGTGCCAGCAGTTTTATGGACGAGCAGTACTTC. This sequence joins TRBV12-3 or TRBV12-4 and TRBJ2-7; D unclear. Between the trimmed V and J ends, which lost 3 bases and 5 bases, there was a span of 5 bases. The CDR3 totals 11 residues.